This TCR beta chain was obtained from a study of shared clonotypes between healthy human individuals. For the study at large: Three CD4 naive, three CD4 memory, two CD8 naive and one CD8 memory plate were used per donor.

The J segment lost 6 bases and the V segment lost 4 bases, leaving 6 bases of the junction unmatched. This CDR3 has 14 amino acids. CDR1 is SGHRS and CDR2 is YFSETQ in the germline V gene. Sorted-subset replicate PCR reactions were performed with around 200 ng DNA, corresponding to roughly 31,000 T cell genomes. Method: immunoSEQ multiplex PCR; TCRdb's copy keeps in-frame clones and lacks some. The sample has about 980,000 clones, more than 75% seen once; the top ten hold nearly 1.5%. Concerning this clone: Its cognate antigen is unknown.

Study observations and caveats: Rarefaction indicated that sorted-subset sequencing remained incomplete although depth was large. Roughly 5% of naive CD4 clonotypes were common to a few donors.

The TCR was taken from a young man in good health. V usage is TRBV5-1 and J usage is TRBJ2-2, with 7 nucleotides matching TRBD1. The sample consisted of memory CD4+ T cells sorted from blood. The subset: CD45RA-negative fraction. The CDR3 protein is CASSTGQLPGELFF. CDR3 nucleotides: TGCGCCAGCAGCACGGGACAGCTACCCGGGGAGCTGTTTTTT.